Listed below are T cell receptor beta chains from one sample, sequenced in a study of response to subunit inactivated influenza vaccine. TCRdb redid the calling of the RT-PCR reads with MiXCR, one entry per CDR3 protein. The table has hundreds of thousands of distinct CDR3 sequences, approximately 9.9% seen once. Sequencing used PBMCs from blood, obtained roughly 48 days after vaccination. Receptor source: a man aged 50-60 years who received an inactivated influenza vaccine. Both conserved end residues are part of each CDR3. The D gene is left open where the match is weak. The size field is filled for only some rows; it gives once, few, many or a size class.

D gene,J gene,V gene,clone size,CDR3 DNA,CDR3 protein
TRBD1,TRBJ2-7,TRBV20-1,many,TGCAGTGCTAGATCCCGGGACAGGGCCTCCTACGAGCAGTACTTC,CSARSRDRASYEQYF
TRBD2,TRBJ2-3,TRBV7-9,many,TGTGCCAGCAGCTCACTACTAGCGGGAGGTACAGATACGCAGTATTTT,CASSSLLAGGTDTQYF
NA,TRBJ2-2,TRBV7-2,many,TGTGCCAGCAGCTTATACGGGGAGCTGTTTTTT,CASSLYGELFF
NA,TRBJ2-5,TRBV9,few,TGTGCCAGCAGCCCCGTACACGGGAGTTTTGAGACCCAGTACTTC,CASSPVHGSFETQYF
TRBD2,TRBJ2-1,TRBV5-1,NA,TGCGCCAGCAGTTTGGGCGGGGGGTCCACCTACAATGAGCAGTTCTTC,CASSLGGGSTYNEQFF
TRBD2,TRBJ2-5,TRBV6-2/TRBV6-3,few,TGTGCCAGCAGCCCTCTAGCGGGAGTAGGAGAGACCCAGTACTTC,CASSPLAGVGETQYF
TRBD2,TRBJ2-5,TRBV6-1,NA,TGTGCCGCCAACAGCGGGGAAGGACAAGAGACCCAGTACTTC,CAANSGEGQETQYF
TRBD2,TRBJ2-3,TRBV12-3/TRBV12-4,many,TGTGCCAGTCGGACTAGCGGGACCACAGATACGCAGTATTTT,CASRTSGTTDTQYF
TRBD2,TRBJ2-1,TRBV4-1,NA,TGCGCCAGCAGCCAACCCCTAGCGGGGGCGACCTACAATGAGCAGTTCTTC,CASSQPLAGATYNEQFF
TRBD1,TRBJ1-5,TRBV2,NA,TGTGCCAGCAATCGACAGGGGAGTCAGCCCCAGCATTTT,CASNRQGSQPQHF
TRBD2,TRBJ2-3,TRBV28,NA,TGTGCCAGCGGAGAACCGGGGGGGCCCGGCACAGATACGCAGTATTTT,CASGEPGGPGTDTQYF
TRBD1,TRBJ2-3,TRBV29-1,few,TGCAGCGGCGGAGACAGGGTGGGCACAGATACGCAGTATTTT,CSGGDRVGTDTQYF
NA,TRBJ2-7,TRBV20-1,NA,TGCAGTGCTAGGGGGCTAATAAACGAGCAGTACTTC,CSARGLINEQYF
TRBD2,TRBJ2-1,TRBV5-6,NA,TGTGCCAGCAGCTTAAGGCTAGCGGGGGCCGAGAGGCAGTTCTTC,CASSLRLAGAERQFF
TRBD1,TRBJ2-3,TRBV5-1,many,TGCGCCAGCAGCCCCGGACAGGACACAGATACGCAGTATTTT,CASSPGQDTDTQYF
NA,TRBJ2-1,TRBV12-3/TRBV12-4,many,TGTGCCAGCAGTTTAGTTGCGCCGAGCTCCTACAATGAGCAGTTCTTC,CASSLVAPSSYNEQFF
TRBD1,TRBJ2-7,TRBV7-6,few,TGTGCCAGCAGCTTAGGTGGGACAGCAACCTACGAGCAGTACTTC,CASSLGGTATYEQYF
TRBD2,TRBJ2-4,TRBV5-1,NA,TGCGCCAGCAGCCTTCTGGGAGGTAGCGGGGAGGACATTCAGTACTTC,CASSLLGGSGEDIQYF
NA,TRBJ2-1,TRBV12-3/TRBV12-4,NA,TGTGCCAGCAGACCTCCGGGACTTGGAAGGAATGAGCAGTTCTTC,CASRPPGLGRNEQFF
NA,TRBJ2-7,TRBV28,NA,TGTGCCAGCAGCCGGGCCCCTGAAAGTTACGAGCAGTACTTC,CASSRAPESYEQYF
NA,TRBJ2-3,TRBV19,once,TGTTCCAGTAGGGTATCCCCCACCACAGATACGCAGTATTTT,CSSRVSPTTDTQYF
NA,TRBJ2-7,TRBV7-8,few,TGTGCCAGCAGCTTAGAATTTCTGGGGCAGTCCTACGAGCAGTACTTC,CASSLEFLGQSYEQYF
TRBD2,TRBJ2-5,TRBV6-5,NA,TGTGCCAGCAGTTACTCGCGGGGGTTACAAGAGACCCAGTACTTC,CASSYSRGLQETQYF
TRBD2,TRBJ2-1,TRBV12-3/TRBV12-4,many,TGTGCCAGCAGGGGACTAGCCCGCTCCTACAATGAGCAGTTCTTC,CASRGLARSYNEQFF
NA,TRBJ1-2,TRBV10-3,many,TGTGCCATCAGTGAGTGGTCCGACGGGGTATATGGCTACACCTTC,CAISEWSDGVYGYTF
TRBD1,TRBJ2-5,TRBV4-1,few,TGCGCCAGCAGCCAGACACCGCCTACAGGGGGCCAAGAGACCCAGTACTTC,CASSQTPPTGGQETQYF
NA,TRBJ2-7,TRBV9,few,TGTGCCAGCAGCGTAAGGCCTAATTACGAGCAGTACTTC,CASSVRPNYEQYF
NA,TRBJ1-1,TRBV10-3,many,TGTGCCACCCGAACCCCCTTAGCCAAGGGGAACACTGAAGCTTTCTTT,CATRTPLAKGNTEAFF
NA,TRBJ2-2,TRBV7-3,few,TGTGCCAGCAAGCGGACCCCCGTCTCCGGGGAGCTGTTTTTT,CASKRTPVSGELFF
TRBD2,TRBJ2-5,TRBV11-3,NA,TGTGCCAGCAGCCAGACTAGCTTCGAGACCCAGTACTTC,CASSQTSFETQYF
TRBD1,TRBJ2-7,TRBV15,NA,TGTGCCACCAGCACATCAGGGGGAAACTACGAGCAGTGCTTC,CATSTSGGNYEQCF
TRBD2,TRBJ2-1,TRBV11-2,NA,TGTTCCAGCAGCCCAGTCCCGGGACTAGCGGGAGGGTTCTCCTACAATGAGCAGTTCTTC,CSSSPVPGLAGGFSYNEQFF
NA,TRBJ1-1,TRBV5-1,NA,TGCGCCAGCAGACCGCCGGGGATTTACACTGAAGCTTTCTTT,CASRPPGIYTEAFF
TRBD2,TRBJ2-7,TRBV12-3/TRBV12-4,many,TGTGCCAGCAGTCGAGCGGGAGCAATGGAGCAGTACTTC,CASSRAGAMEQYF
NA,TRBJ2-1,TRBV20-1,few,TGCAGTGCTAGAGGCCATTACAATGAGCAGTTCTTC,CSARGHYNEQFF
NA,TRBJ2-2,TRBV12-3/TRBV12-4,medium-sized,TGTGCCAGCAGTCCCCGCGCCGTAGAGGGGGCCGGGGAGCTGTTTTTT,CASSPRAVEGAGELFF
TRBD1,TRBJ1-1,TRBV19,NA,TGTGCCAGTAGTAATCCTGGACAGGGCGACGCTGAAGCTTTCTTT,CASSNPGQGDAEAFF
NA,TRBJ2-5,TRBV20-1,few,TGCAGTGCTAAAGGCCTGGCCTACCAAGAGACCCAGTACTTC,CSAKGLAYQETQYF
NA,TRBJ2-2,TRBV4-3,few,TGCGCCAGCAGCCAAGATCTCACGGGAGCGGCCGGGGAGCTGTTTTTT,CASSQDLTGAAGELFF
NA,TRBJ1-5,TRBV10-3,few,TGTGCCATCAGTGAGTCGCGAGGGGAAGGACAGCCCCAGCATTTT,CAISESRGEGQPQHF
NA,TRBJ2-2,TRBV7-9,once,TGTGCCAGCAGCTTAGTAACCGAACGAACCGGGGAGCTGTTTTTT,CASSLVTERTGELFF
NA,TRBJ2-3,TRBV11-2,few,TGTGCCAGCAGCTTATCGCCCGGCACAGATACGCAGTATTTT,CASSLSPGTDTQYF
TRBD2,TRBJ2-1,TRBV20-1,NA,TGCAGTGCTATCATTGGACTAGCGGGAGTCCGGTACAATGAGAAGTTCTTC,CSAIIGLAGVRYNEKFF
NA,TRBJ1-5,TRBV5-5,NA,TGTGCCAGCAGCTTGGCCGGAGGTTTGGGTCAGCCCCAGCATTTT,CASSLAGGLGQPQHF
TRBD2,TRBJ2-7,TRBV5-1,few,TGCGCCAGCAGCGACCTTTTGCGGGGGACTGTCTACGAGCAGTACTTC,CASSDLLRGTVYEQYF
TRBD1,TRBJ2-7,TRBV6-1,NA,TGTGCCAGCAGTGCAAGCCGGGACAGCTACGAGCAGTACTTC,CASSASRDSYEQYF
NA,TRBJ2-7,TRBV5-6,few,TGTGCCAGCAGTCTGTGGGGCGAGCAGTACTTC,CASSLWGEQYF
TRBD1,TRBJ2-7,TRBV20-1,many,TGCAGTGCTAGAGTCCTAGGGACAGGAGCATACTACGAGCAGTACTTC,CSARVLGTGAYYEQYF
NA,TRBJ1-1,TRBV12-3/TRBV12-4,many,TGTGCCAGCAGTCTTTCCGCTCGGATCTGGAGCACTGAAGCTTTCTTT,CASSLSARIWSTEAFF
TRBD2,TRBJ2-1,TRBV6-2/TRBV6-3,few,TGTGCCAGCAGGCCGTGGAGCGGGGGGGCCTACAATGAGCAGTTCTTC,CASRPWSGGAYNEQFF
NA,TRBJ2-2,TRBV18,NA,TGTGCCAGCTCACTCACGGCGGCGGCAGGCACCGGGGAGCTGTTTTTT,CASSLTAAAGTGELFF
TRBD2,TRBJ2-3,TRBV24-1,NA,TGTGCCACCAGTGATTTGACAGCGGGGGGGATAGATACGCAGTATTTT,CATSDLTAGGIDTQYF
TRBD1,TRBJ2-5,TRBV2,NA,TGTGCCAGCAGAACAGGGGCTCATGAGACCCAGTACTTC,CASRTGAHETQYF
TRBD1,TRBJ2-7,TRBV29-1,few,TGCAGCGTTGAAGGATCGACAGGGGCCTACGAGCAGTACTTC,CSVEGSTGAYEQYF
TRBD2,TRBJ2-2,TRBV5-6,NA,TGTGCCAGCAGCTACCTCCAGTGGGGAGGGGATGCGGGGGAGCTGTTTTTT,CASSYLQWGGDAGELFF
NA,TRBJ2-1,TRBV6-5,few,TGTGCCAGCAGTTATCTTACCAGATCCCCTTACAATGAGCAGTTCTTC,CASSYLTRSPYNEQFF
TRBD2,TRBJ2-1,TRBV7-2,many,TGTGCCAGCAGCTTAGAACCGGGACTAGCTTTCAATGAGCAGTTCTTC,CASSLEPGLAFNEQFF
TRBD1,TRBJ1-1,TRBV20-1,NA,TGCAGTGCCAGAGGGGCAGGGGGAACTGAAGCTTTCTTT,CSARGAGGTEAFF
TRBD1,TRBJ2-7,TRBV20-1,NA,TGCAGTGCTAGAGCTGACAGGGGGGCCTACGAGCAGTACTTC,CSARADRGAYEQYF
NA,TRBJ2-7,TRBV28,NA,TGTGCCAGCAGTTTAGGGTCCCATGGGGTCAGAAACTACGAGCAGTACTTC,CASSLGSHGVRNYEQYF